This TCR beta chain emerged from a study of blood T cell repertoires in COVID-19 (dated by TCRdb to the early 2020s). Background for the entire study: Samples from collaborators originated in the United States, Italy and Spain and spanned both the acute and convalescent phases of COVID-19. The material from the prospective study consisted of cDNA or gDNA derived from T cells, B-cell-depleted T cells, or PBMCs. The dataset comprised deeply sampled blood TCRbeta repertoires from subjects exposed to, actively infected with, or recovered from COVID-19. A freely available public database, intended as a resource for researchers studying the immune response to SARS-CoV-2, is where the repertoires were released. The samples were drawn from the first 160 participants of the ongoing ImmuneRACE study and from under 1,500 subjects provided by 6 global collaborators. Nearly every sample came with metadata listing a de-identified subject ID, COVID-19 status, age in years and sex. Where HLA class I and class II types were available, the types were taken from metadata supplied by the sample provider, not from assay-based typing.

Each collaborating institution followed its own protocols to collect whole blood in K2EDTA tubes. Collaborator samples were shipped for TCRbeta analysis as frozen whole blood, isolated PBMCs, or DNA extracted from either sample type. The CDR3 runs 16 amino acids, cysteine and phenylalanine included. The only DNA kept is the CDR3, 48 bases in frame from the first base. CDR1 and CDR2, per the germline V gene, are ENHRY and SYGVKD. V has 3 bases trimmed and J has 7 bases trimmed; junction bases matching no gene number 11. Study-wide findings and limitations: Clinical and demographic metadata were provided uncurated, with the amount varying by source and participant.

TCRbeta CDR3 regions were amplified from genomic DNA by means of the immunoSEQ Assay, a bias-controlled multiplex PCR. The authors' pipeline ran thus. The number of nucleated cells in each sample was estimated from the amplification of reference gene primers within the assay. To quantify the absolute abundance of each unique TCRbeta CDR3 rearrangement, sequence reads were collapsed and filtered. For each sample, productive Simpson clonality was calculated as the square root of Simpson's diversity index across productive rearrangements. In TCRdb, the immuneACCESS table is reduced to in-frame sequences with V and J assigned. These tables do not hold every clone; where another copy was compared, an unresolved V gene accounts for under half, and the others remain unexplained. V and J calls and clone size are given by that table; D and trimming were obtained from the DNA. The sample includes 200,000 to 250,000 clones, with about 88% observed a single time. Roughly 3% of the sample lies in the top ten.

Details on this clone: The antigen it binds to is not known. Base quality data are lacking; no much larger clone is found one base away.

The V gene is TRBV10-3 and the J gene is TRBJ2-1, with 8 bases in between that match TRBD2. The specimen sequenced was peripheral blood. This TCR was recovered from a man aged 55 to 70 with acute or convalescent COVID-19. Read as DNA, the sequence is TGTGCCATCAGTGAACGGCGGGGGGAAGAACTTAATGAGCAGTTCTTC. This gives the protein CAISERRGEELNEQFF.